This T cell receptor (beta chain) comes out of a study of T cells after yellow fever vaccination (dated 2019 in TCRdb). About the investigation overall: Staining for CD3, CD45RA, CCR7 and CD95 was used to sort memory subsets (EM, EMRA, CM and Tscm) on a BD FACS Aria III. Libraries from fractions with low cell numbers were prepared with the SMART-Seq v4 Ultra Low Input RNA kit. To follow T-cell clones before and after primary and booster YFV17D yellow fever vaccination, bulk TCR alpha and beta repertoires were sequenced over time. Two healthy male donors made up the cohort, one aged 18 to 29 years and the other aged 30 to 40 years. Blood samples were taken at several timepoints before and after primary and secondary immunization, and bulk PBMC replicates and cell subsets were isolated. Memory subsets were sorted on days 0, 15 and 45 and at 18 months after primary vaccination, and on days 0, 15 and 45 after the 30-year booster.

This clonotype was counted between two and nine times. The record has no base qualities; no much larger clone is one base away. Broader findings and caveats from the paper: On day 0, almost all vaccine-responding clonotypes were below detection in the sorted memory subsets. Only a couple of donors were included in the study, so the extent to which the findings can be generalized is limited. A small share of clonotypes was detected in both CD4 and CD8 compartments, with the overlap likely arising from convergent recombination. Because abundant contaminating clonotypes from the bulk population could be contained in FACS-sorted repertoires, computational filtering was required. Compared with the primary T-cell response, the secondary T-cell response was faster but weaker, reaching its peak on day 5 rather than on day 15. After the booster, most of the clones that had expanded following primary vaccination were detected again (roughly 97% of CD4 and around nine tenths of CD8), which suggests that memory was broadly maintained.

Deletion took 6 bases off V and 3 bases off J, with a span of 15 bases between the germline ends. According to the germline V gene (reference sequence), CDR1 reads LNHDA and CDR2 reads SQIVND. The CDR3 measures 14 amino acids from cysteine to phenylalanine. Left in the record is the CDR3 DNA by itself, 42 bases read in frame from the first base. The treatment or condition label of this sample denotes: live attenuated yellow fever vaccine strain. A standard Ficoll-Paque protocol was used to isolate PBMCs from peripheral blood. RNA from sorted memory subsets was extracted with the RNeasy Micro Kit. TCRdb shows the sequencer as Illumina NovaSeq 6000. TCR cDNA was made using 5'RACE template switching, a step that added a universal primer site and unique molecular identifiers. cDNA synthesis was primed from both the TCR alpha and TCR beta constant segments. Library amplification used two PCR steps, and the second PCR step added sample barcodes and sequencing adapters. Sequencing of libraries was done on Illumina HiSeq 2500 (2x100 bp) or NovaSeq (2x150 bp). Per the original workflow: MIGEC handled demultiplexing of reads and collapsing into UMI consensus sequences, while MiXCR performed V(D)J alignment. Using edgeR on replicate PBMC samples, clonotypes were called vaccine-responding if FDR was below 0.01 and the log2 fold change was above 5 up to day 15. CD4 or CD8 identity was assigned to each bulk clonotype according to whether the clonotype was present at higher abundance in the sequenced CD4 repertoire or the sequenced CD8 repertoire. Clonotype frequencies in memory subsets were weighted by FACS-sorted cell numbers to estimate each clone's distribution across memory phenotypes. In-frame beta chains were kept once TCRdb had trimmed the public reads at Q25 with fastp and called clones with MiXCR. Rows merge per CDR3 protein into single entries with the most common DNA and genes. TCRdb, not the original authors, processed these V and J calls. The sample data list 50,000 to 60,000 distinct CDR3 sequences, and around 6.1% of these were observed just once. Together, the top ten hold 25% to 40% of the sample.

The sequence was obtained from a man younger than 30 who received the YFV17D yellow fever vaccine. The sequenced sample was PBMCs, either bulk or a sorted T-cell subset (CD4+, CD8+, memory, or dextramer-sorted; not recorded which), obtained on the day of the yellow fever booster vaccination. Recombination joined TRBV19 with TRBJ2-7; TRBD2 is a weak D gene call, 6 bases matching. The CDR3 region has the sequence CASRPGLGVYEQYF. Here is the DNA: TGTGCCAGTAGGCCGGGACTGGGGGTCTACGAGCAGTACTTC.